These 21 T cell receptor beta chains came from one sample sequenced in a study of OX40 agonist ivuxolimab in advanced cancers. The table came from immunoSEQ multiplex PCR; TCRdb's copy has only in-frame clones and leaves some out. Of about 84,000 clones in the sample, 84% were seen once. The sequencing here drew on CD4+ or CD8+ T cells sorted from blood, taken in a trial of the OX40 agonist ivuxolimab. The receptors were sampled from an adult with an advanced solid tumor such as melanoma, head and neck, liver or kidney cancer.

The chain carries TRBV5-5 and TRBJ1-6; TRBD1 agrees at 9 bases. The ends lost 4 bases at V and 17 bases at J; junction bases unmatched: 13. The CDR3 covers 14 residues. Looked up from germline, CDR1 is SGHKS and CDR2 is YYEKEE (reference sequence). The CDR3 DNA reads TGTGCCAGCAGCAAGTCCCGGGACAGGGTCGGAGTCCACTTT. Translating gives CASSKSRDRVGVHF.

In DNA form, the CDR3 reads TGTGCCAGCAGCCGCTACGGGACTGAGCCAAATGAGCAGTTCTTC. The encoded protein is CASSRYGTEPNEQFF. The rearrangement joins TRBV7-2 to TRBJ2-1; possible D gene TRBD2, 6 bases. The V gene's germline CDR1 is SGHTA and CDR2 FQGNSA. There are 15 residues in the CDR3. The V gene lost 5 bases and the J gene lost 7 bases, with 18 bases spanning the gap. Supplemented by reference TRBV7-2 and TRBJ2-1, the full variable domain reads GAGVSQSPSNKVTEKGKDVELRCDPISGHTALYWYRQSLGQGLEFLIYFQGNSAPDKSGLPSDRFSAERTGGSVSTLTIQRTQQEDSAVYLCASSRYGTEPNEQFFGPGTRLTVL.

The J gene is TRBJ1-6, the V gene TRBV5-1; TRBD1 agrees at 7 bases. Trimming removed 0 bases from V and 8 bases from J; junction bases left unmatched: 5. This CDR3 has 15 residues. Germline-derived CDR1 and CDR2 are SGHRS and YFSETQ. DNA of the CDR3: TGCGCCAGCAGCTTGGCCCAGGGGGGGGATTCACCCCTCCACTTT. As protein: CASSLAQGGDSPLHF. Supplemented by reference TRBV5-1 and TRBJ1-6, the full variable domain reads KAGVTQTPRYLIKTRGQQVTLSCSPISGHRSVSWYQQTPGQGLQFLFEYFSETQRNKGNFPGRFSGRQFSNSRSEMNVSTLELGDSALYLCASSLAQGGDSPLHFGNGTRLTVT.

V and J are TRBV6-6 and TRBJ2-7; 7 bases are shared with TRBD1. The germline CDR1 and CDR2 sequences are MNHNY and SVGAGI (reference sequence). The CDR3 covers 14 residues. The V and J ends lost 2 bases and 5 bases, in that order; junction bases with no gene match: 6. This chain's CDR3 is CASSYEGAGDEQYF. CDR3 coding DNA: TGTGCCAGCAGTTACGAGGGGGCCGGGGACGAGCAGTACTTC.

The DNA for the CDR3 is TGCGCCAGCTCCCGGGTAGGGGTTGGAGATACGCAGTATTTT. Residues: CASSRVGVGDTQYF. V and J are TRBV5-1 and TRBJ2-3; tentative D call: TRBD1 (5 bases). The germline gives CDR1 SGHRS, CDR2 YFSETQ. This CDR3 region has 14 residues. The V end was cut by 7 bases, the J end by 5 bases, with 17 bases between.

The genes are TRBV4-3 and TRBJ1-5; a weak D match, TRBD1 (5 bases). CDR3 size: 16 residues. Trimming shortened V by 0 bases and J by 6 bases, and 15 bases separated the two germline ends. Germline V lookup: CDR1 LGHNA, CDR2 YSLEER. The CDR3, as DNA: TGCGCCAGCAGCCAAGATATTTCGGGGGGAAGTCAGCCCCAGCATTTT. Translated: CASSQDISGGSQPQHF.

V gene TRBV11-2 combines with J gene TRBJ2-2; 7 nucleotides match TRBD1. Trimming took 5 bases from V and 4 from J; bases not matched to a gene: 10. Germline CDR1 and CDR2: SGHAT and FQNNGV. The length of the CDR3 is 16 residues. This CDR3 reads CASSTGQAGATGELFF. As DNA, the CDR3 is TGTGCCAGCAGCACCGGACAGGCCGGGGCCACCGGGGAGCTGTTTTTT.

The chain has TRBV18 and TRBJ1-2, with 9 bases that match TRBD1. The CDR3 runs to 17 residues. Trimming at V came to 3 bases and at J to 1 base, leaving 9 bases not matched to a gene. Germline values: CDR1 KGHSH, CDR2 LQKENI. This chain's CDR3 is CASSPQQGAQGNYGYTF. For the CDR3, the DNA is TGTGCCAGCTCACCCCAACAGGGGGCGCAGGGTAACTATGGCTACACCTTC.

Regarding this clone: Compared with germline, one end of the junction differs, possibly owing to a read error. The V and J genes are TRBV10-1 and TRBJ2-4, with no clear D. Germline lookup yields CDR1 WNHNN and CDR2 SYGVQD (reference sequence). The CDR3 loop spans 14 amino acids. For the CDR3, the DNA is TGCGCCAGCAGTGAGTCTCCGGTTAAAAGCATTCAGTACTTC. Encoded protein: CASSESPVKSIQYF.

The table lists this clone with a count of one. The chain combines TRBV28 with TRBJ2-1, with D perhaps given as TRBD1 or TRBD2 (5 bases each). This CDR3 comprises 15 residues. The germline CDR1 and CDR2 sequences are MDHEN and SYDVKM. The V gene lost 8 bases and the J gene lost 0 bases, with 14 bases spanning the gap. The DNA for the CDR3 is TGTGCCAGCTATGGGGGAGACAGCTCCTACAATGAGCAGTTCTTC. Protein: CASYGGDSSYNEQFF.

The V call is TRBV2, the J call TRBJ2-4; TRBD2 might be the D (6 bases). The CDR3 totals 12 residues. V gave up 4 bases and J gave up 9 bases, with 10 bases separating them. The V gene's germline CDR1 is SNHLY and CDR2 FYNNEI. In nucleotides, the CDR3 is TGTGCCAGCAGTGTAGGGGAGGCCATTCAGTACTTC. It yields the protein CASSVGEAIQYF.

The CDR3 region is CASSRSGGANNEQFF. The DNA of the CDR3 is TGTGCCAGTAGTAGAAGCGGGGGGGCTAACAATGAGCAGTTCTTC. The chain recombines TRBV19 with TRBJ2-1; TRBD2 matches 10 bases. The germline gives CDR1 LNHDA, CDR2 SQIVND (reference sequence). V trimming: 4 bases; J trimming: 5 bases; junction bases outside the gene matches: 5. This CDR3 comprises 15 residues.

The count of this clone is one. This sequence joins TRBV10-1 and TRBJ2-3; TRBD1 matches 8 bases. The CDR3 covers 15 residues. CDR1 is WNHNN, CDR2 SYGVQD, per germline (reference sequence). J lost 0 bases, V lost 6 bases, and 5 bases had no gene match. Here the CDR3 DNA reads TGCGCCAGCAGCTTCGGGACAGGTAGCACAGATACGCAGTATTTT. As protein: CASSFGTGSTDTQYF.

The rearrangement uses TRBV7-3 and TRBJ2-3, with D possibly TRBD2 on 6 matching bases. The V gene's germline CDR1 is SGHTA and CDR2 FQGTGA. The CDR3 contains 15 residues. V lost 1 base to trimming and J lost 0 bases, with 8 bases between them. CDR3 nucleotide sequence: TGTGCCAGCAGCTTAATAGCGGCTAGCACAGATACGCAGTATTTT. It codes for CASSLIAASTDTQYF.

This chain joins TRBV2 and TRBJ1-1; tentative D call: TRBD1 (5 bases). Germline CDR1 is SNHLY and CDR2 is FYNNEI. The CDR3 has 13 amino acids. With 4 bases removed from V and 1 base from J, the gap between germline ends came to 7 bases. In DNA form, the CDR3 reads TGTGCCAGCAGTGGACAGACGAACACTGAAGCTTTCTTT. It is translated as CASSGQTNTEAFF.

The V gene is TRBV6-1, the J gene TRBJ1-1, with D uncertain. Germline values: CDR1 MNHNS, CDR2 SASEGT. V lost 1 base and J lost 0, with 18 bases in between. The CDR3 is 18 amino acids. This chain's CDR3 is CASSEGALRRPMNTEAFF. CDR3 bases: TGTGCCAGCAGTGAAGGCGCGCTTCGCAGACCTATGAACACTGAAGCTTTCTTT.

The genes are TRBV5-1 and TRBJ2-3, with TRBD1 matching over 7 bases. This CDR3 has 16 residues. Germline trimming cut 0 bases from V and 4 bases from J; bases unmatched to any gene: 8. Looked up from germline, CDR1 is SGHRS and CDR2 is YFSETQ. CDR3 protein: CASSLEGARSADTQYF. In DNA form, the CDR3 reads TGCGCCAGCAGCTTGGAGGGGGCCCGGAGCGCAGATACGCAGTATTTT.

This clone came up once. The chain combines TRBV19 with TRBJ2-7; 9 positions match TRBD1. Germline V lookup: CDR1 LNHDA, CDR2 SQIVND (reference sequence). CDR3 length equals 16 residues. Trimming cost V 3 bases and J 0 bases; bases outside gene matches: 6. The CDR3 loop is CASSISGTGSSYEQYF. The CDR3 DNA is TGTGCCAGTAGTATCTCCGGGACAGGGAGCTCCTACGAGCAGTACTTC. The variable domain in full, with the rest retrieved from reference TRBV19 and TRBJ2-7, is DGGITQSPKYLFRKEGQNVTLSCEQNLNHDAMYWYRQDPGQGLRLIYYSQIVNDFQKGDIAEGYSVSREKKESFPLTVTSAQKNPTAFYLCASSISGTGSSYEQYFGPGTRLTVT.

This chain joins TRBV7-9 and TRBJ1-6; D not certain. CDR3 size: 14 residues. The germline CDR1 and CDR2 sequences are SEHNR and FQNEAQ (reference sequence). Trimming took off 5 bases at V and 5 bases at J, with 10 bases between the two ends. The CDR3 coding sequence is TGTGCCAGCAGCGCGGATAGCGATAATTCACCCCTCCACTTT. Its translation is CASSADSDNSPLHF.

This clone was seen a few times. This chain links TRBV2 with TRBJ1-6; D gene uncertain. The CDR3 is made up of 13 amino acids. Trimming pared 6 bases from V and 14 bases from J, leaving 17 bases between. Germline-derived CDR1 and CDR2 are SNHLY and FYNNEI. CDR3 protein: CASRKEVSLTLHF. DNA for the CDR3: TGTGCCAGCAGGAAAGAGGTCTCATTGACCCTCCACTTT.

The CDR3, as DNA: TGTGCCAGCAGTTATTCGGCTTATGGCTACACCTTC. Residues: CASSYSAYGYTF. This chain links TRBV6-5 with TRBJ1-2; D ambiguous. The CDR3 length is 12 residues. Trimming stripped 3 bases from V and 5 bases from J, with 7 bases between. Germline lookup yields CDR1 MNHEY and CDR2 SVGAGI.